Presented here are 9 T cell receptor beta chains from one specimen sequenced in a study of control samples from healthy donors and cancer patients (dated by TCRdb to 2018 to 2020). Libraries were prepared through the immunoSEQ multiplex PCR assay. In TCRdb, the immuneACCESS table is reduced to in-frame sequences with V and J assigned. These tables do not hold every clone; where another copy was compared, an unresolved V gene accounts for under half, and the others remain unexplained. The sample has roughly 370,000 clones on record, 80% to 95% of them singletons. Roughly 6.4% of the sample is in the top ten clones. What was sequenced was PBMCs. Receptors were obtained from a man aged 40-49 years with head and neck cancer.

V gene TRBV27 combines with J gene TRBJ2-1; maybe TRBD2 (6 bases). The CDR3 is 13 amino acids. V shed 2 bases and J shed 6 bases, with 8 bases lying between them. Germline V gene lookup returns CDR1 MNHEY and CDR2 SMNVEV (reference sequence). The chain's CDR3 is CASSLNGGNEQFF. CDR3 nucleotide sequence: TGTGCCAGCAGTTTAAACGGGGGCAATGAGCAGTTCTTC.

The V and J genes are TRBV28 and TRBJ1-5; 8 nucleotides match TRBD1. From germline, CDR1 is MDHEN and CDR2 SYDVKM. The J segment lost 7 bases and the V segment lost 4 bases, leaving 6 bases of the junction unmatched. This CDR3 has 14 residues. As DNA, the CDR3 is TGTGCCAGCAGTTCTTCAGGACAGGGACAGCCCCAGCATTTT. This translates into CASSSSGQGQPQHF.

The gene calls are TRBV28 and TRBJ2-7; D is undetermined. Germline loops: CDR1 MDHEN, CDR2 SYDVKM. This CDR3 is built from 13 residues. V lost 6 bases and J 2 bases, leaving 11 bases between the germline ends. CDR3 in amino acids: CASSRSATYEQYF. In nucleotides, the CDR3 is TGTGCCAGCAGCAGATCCGCAACCTACGAGCAGTACTTC.

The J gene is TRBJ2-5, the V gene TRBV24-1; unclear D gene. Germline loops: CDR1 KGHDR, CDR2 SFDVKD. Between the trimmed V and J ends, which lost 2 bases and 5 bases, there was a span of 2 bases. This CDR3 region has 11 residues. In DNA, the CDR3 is TGTGCCACCAGTGATTGGGAGACCCAGTACTTC. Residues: CATSDWETQYF.

CDR3 coding DNA: TGTGCCAGCTCACCGGACAGGGGGCCGGGACAGCCCCAGCATTTT. It yields the protein CASSPDRGPGQPQHF. The chain has TRBV18 and TRBJ1-5, with 11 bases aligning to TRBD1. Unmatched junction bases numbered 5, after V lost 3 bases and J lost 7 bases. The CDR3 length is 15 residues. Looked up from germline, CDR1 is KGHSH and CDR2 is LQKENI.

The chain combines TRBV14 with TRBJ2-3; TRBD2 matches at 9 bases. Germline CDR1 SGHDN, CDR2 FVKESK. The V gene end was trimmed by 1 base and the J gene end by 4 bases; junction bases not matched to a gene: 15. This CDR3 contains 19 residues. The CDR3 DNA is TGTGCCAGCAGCCAAGTGCGGGGGGGCCCGTGGGAGCTGCCAGATACGCAGTATTTT. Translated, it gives CASSQVRGGPWELPDTQYF. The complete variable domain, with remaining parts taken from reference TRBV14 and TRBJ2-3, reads EAGVTQFPSHSVIEKGQTVTLRCDPISGHDNLYWYRRVMGKEIKFLLHFVKESKQDESGMPNNRFLAERTGGTYSTLKVQPAELEDSGVYFCASSQVRGGPWELPDTQYFGPGTRLTVL.

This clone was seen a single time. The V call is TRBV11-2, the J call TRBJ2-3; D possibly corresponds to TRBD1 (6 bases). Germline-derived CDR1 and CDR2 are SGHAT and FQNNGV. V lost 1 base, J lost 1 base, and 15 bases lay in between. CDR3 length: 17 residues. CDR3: CASSLAPAGAGTDTQYF. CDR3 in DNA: TGTGCCAGCAGCTTAGCCCCGGCAGGGGCAGGCACAGATACGCAGTATTTT.

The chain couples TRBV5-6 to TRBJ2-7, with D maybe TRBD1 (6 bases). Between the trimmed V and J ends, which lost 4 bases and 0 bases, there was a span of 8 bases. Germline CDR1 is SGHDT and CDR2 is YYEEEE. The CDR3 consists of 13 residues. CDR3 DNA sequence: TGTGCCAGCAGCCCGGACAGCTCCTACGAGCAGTACTTC. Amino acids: CASSPDSSYEQYF.

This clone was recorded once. CDR3 amino acids: CASREGAKASLYGYTF. CDR3 DNA: TGCGCCAGCAGAGAGGGGGCTAAAGCTTCCCTCTATGGCTACACCTTC. The chain combines TRBV10-2 with TRBJ1-2, with 7 bases aligning to TRBD1. The CDR3 loop spans 16 amino acids. The V and J ends lost 6 bases and 4 bases, in that order; junction bases with no gene match: 14. The V gene's germline CDR1 is WSHSY and CDR2 SAAADI.